The source of this T cell receptor beta chain is a study of post-analysis software for immune sequencing data. Study outcomes and limitations: Multiple sclerosis was associated with a significant reduction in normalized Chao1 diversity relative to controls. Comparison of patients with controls showed five TRBV segments more frequent in patients, TRBV5-6, TRBV5-1 and TRBV20-1 among them.

Libraries were made from TCR beta cDNA, and they carried unique molecular identifiers. Using its own MiXCR run on the PCR reads, TCRdb lists one record per CDR3 protein. This sample has more than 450,000 distinct CDR3 sequences, with around 40% found just once. The germline V gene has CDR1 SGHKS and CDR2 YYEKEE (reference sequence). Trimming pared 2 bases from V and 0 bases from J, leaving 6 bases between. CDR3 length: 14 residues. This clonotype was seen many times. The target antigen is unknown. Sequenced input: blood. This sequence was found in a girl aged 5 to 17 with multiple sclerosis. The chain carries TRBV5-5 and TRBJ2-4; D is undetermined. As DNA, the CDR3 is TGTGCCAGCAGCTTAGGAGTAGCCAAAAACATTCAGTACTTC. Its translation: CASSLGVAKNIQYF.